These T cell receptor beta chains were read from a single sample in a study of PD-1 blockade in classical Hodgkin lymphoma. The protocol was immunoSEQ multiplex PCR, while the TCRdb copy is restricted to in-frame clones and leaves out a portion. Of about 11,000 clones listed, around 72% are singletons. The sequences come from peripheral blood mononuclear cells (PBMCs), collected at baseline. Source of these receptors: a human donor with classical Hodgkin lymphoma. Each CDR3 is given with its conserved first and last residue. A D gene is named only where the DNA matches it firmly. Clone size, where shown, is once, few, many, or a class for clones that have expanded.

j_call,d_call,clone_size,v_call,cdr3_nt,cdr3_aa
TRBJ2-5,TRBD2,NA,TRBV5-1,TGCGCCAGCAGCTTAACTAGCGGGGGTACCCAAGAGACCCAGTACTTC,CASSLTSGGTQETQYF
TRBJ1-1,NA,NA,TRBV6-1,TGTGCCAGCAGTCCACTAACTGAAGCTTTCTTT,CASSPLTEAFF
TRBJ1-4,NA,NA,TRBV25-1,TGTGCCAGCAGCGAAGCAGGTTCGGGTGAAAAACTGTTTTTT,CASSEAGSGEKLFF
TRBJ1-1,NA,few,TRBV5-1,TGCGCCAGCCACCCCCCCAGCCTCACTGAAGCTTTCTTT,CASHPPSLTEAFF
TRBJ2-1,NA,NA,TRBV6-6,TGTGCCAGCAGTCTACCGGGCCAACAGGGAAATGAGCAGTTCTTC,CASSLPGQQGNEQFF
TRBJ1-6,NA,NA,TRBV7-9,TGTGCCAGCAGCTTATGGCAGAAAGTTAATTCACCCCTCCACTTT,CASSLWQKVNSPLHF
TRBJ2-5,NA,NA,TRBV2,TGTGCCAGCAGTGAACCCTTCCGGGTGACCCAGTACTTC,CASSEPFRVTQYF
TRBJ1-1,NA,NA,TRBV6-1,TGTGCCAGCAGTGTAGGGGGCACTGAAGCTTTCTTT,CASSVGGTEAFF
TRBJ1-6,TRBD1,NA,TRBV6-6,TGTGCCAGCGCGGGACAGGGAAATTCACCCCTCCACTTT,CASAGQGNSPLHF
TRBJ2-3,NA,NA,TRBV6-6,TGTGCCAGCAGCAATGGGGGCCCCATCACAGATACGCAGTATTTT,CASSNGGPITDTQYF
TRBJ1-5,NA,NA,TRBV28,TGTGCCAGCAGTTGGGGGGCAGGTAGTCAGCCCCAGCATTTT,CASSWGAGSQPQHF
TRBJ2-5,NA,NA,TRBV7-2,TGTGCCAGCAGCTTAAGGCAGACTCAAGAGACCCAGTACTTC,CASSLRQTQETQYF
TRBJ2-3,NA,NA,TRBV18,TGTGCCAGCTCACCGGGACGGAGCACAGATACGCAGTATTTT,CASSPGRSTDTQYF
TRBJ1-6,TRBD1,NA,TRBV5-1,TGCGCCAGCAGTTTGACAGGGGTGAATTCACCCCTCCACTTT,CASSLTGVNSPLHF
TRBJ1-3,NA,NA,TRBV5-1,TGCGCCAGCAGCTTGGGGGCGAGCTCTGGAAACACCATATATTTT,CASSLGASSGNTIYF
TRBJ1-2,NA,few,TRBV19,TGTGCCAGTTCCCAGGAGAATTATGGCTACACCTTC,CASSQENYGYTF
TRBJ2-3,TRBD2,NA,TRBV5-1,TGCGCCAGCAGCACACGGACTAGCGGGGGAGGCACAGATACGCAGTATTTT,CASSTRTSGGGTDTQYF
TRBJ1-4,TRBD1,NA,TRBV4-2,TGTGCCAGCAGCCCAGTAGGACAGGGTGCAACTAATGAAAAACTGTTTTTT,CASSPVGQGATNEKLFF
TRBJ2-6,NA,few,TRBV10-3,TGTGCCATCAGGATAACAGGGGGGGCTGGGGCCAACGTCCTGACTTTC,CAIRITGGAGANVLTF